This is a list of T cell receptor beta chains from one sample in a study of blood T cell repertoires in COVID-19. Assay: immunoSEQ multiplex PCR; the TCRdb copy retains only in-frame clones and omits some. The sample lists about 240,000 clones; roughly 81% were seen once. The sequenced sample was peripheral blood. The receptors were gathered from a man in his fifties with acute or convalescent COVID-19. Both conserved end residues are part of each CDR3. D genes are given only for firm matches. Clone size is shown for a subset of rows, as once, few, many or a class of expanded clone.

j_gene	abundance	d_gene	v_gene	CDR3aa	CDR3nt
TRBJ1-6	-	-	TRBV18	CASSSNKKRTEDNSPLHF	TGTGCCAGCTCATCAAACAAGAAACGGACAGAAGATAATTCACCCCTCCACTTT
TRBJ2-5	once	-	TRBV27	CASSLYGSPGETQYF	TGTGCCAGCAGTTTATATGGCAGCCCGGGGGAGACCCAGTACTTC
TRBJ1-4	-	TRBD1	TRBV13	CASSFATGTGFEKLFF	TGTGCCAGCAGCTTCGCAACCGGGACAGGGTTTGAAAAACTGTTTTTT
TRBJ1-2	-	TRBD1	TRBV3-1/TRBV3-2	CASRQYRTGDKGYTF	TGTGCCAGCAGACAATACCGGACAGGGGATAAAGGCTACACCTTC
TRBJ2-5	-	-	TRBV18	CASSPAGSETQYF	TGTGCCAGCTCCCCGGCGGGGTCGGAGACCCAGTACTTC
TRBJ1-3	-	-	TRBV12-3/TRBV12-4	CASSPSFPTIYF	TGTGCCAGCAGCCCCTCCTTCCCGACCATATATTTT
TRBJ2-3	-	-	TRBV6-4	CASSDRGAGTDTQYF	TGTGCCAGCAGTGACAGGGGTGCTGGCACAGATACGCAGTATTTT
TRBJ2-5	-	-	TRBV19	CASTRGSGLQETQYF	TGTGCCAGTACTAGGGGGTCGGGGCTCCAAGAGACCCAGTACTTC
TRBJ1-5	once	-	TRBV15	CATSRDRETSNQPQHF	TGTGCCACCAGCAGAGATCGGGAGACGAGCAATCAGCCCCAGCATTTT
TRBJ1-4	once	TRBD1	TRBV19	CASSTGTGVGEKLFF	TGTGCCAGTAGCACCGGGACAGGGGTAGGGGAAAAACTGTTTTTT
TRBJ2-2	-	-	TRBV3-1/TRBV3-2	CASSFQGGRGTGELFF	TGTGCCAGCAGCTTTCAGGGGGGCCGGGGCACCGGGGAGCTGTTTTTT
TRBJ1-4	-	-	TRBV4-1	CASTGTGVDEKLFF	TGCGCCAGCACCGGAACAGGCGTGGATGAAAAACTGTTTTTT